The following is a TCR beta chain sequence with its context. In germline, CDR1 is LGHNA, CDR2 YSLEER. CDR3 length equals 17 residues. Trimming took 1 base from V and 1 from J, leaving 11 bases between them. The source of the sample is a study of identifying expanded T cells in peripheral blood. Repertoires were generated with immunoSEQ multiplex PCR, while TCRdb's copy carries only in-frame clones and drops some. This table has roughly 100,000 clones, roughly 90% appearing once. The sequencing input was blood. This receptor was obtained from a person aged 18-70 years in good health. This chain uses TRBV4-3 with TRBJ2-6; D might be TRBD1 or TRBD2, each matching 5 bases. CDR3 amino acids: CASSQGDEGSGANVLTF. The CDR3 DNA is TGCGCCAGCAGCCAAGGGGATGAGGGGTCTGGGGCCAACGTCCTGACTTTC.